One sample yielded the 24 T cell receptor beta chains listed below, sequenced in a study of T cell responses to AZD1222 COVID-19 vaccine. This table comes from immunoSEQ multiplex PCR, and its TCRdb copy is limited to in-frame clones, with some not included. The sample yields some 150,000 clones, under 95% seen once. The sequencing here drew on peripheral blood, taken on day 0 of MenACWY control vaccination. These receptors all come from an adult in good health.

The rearrangement links TRBV4-2 to TRBJ1-2, with a weak D call TRBD1 (5 bases). V lost 0 bases and J 7 bases, leaving 15 bases between the germline ends. This CDR3 is built from 15 residues. Germline V lookup: CDR1 LGHNA, CDR2 YNFKEQ. CDR3 amino acids: CASSQEGGVRGGYTF. Written as DNA, the CDR3 is TGTGCCAGCAGCCAAGAGGGAGGGGTGAGGGGTGGCTACACCTTC.

The chain links TRBV4-2 to TRBJ2-5; 15 nucleotides align to TRBD2. J gave up 1 base and V 3 bases, and 3 bases lay outside the gene matches. CDR3 length: 17 amino acids. Germline V gives CDR1 LGHNA, CDR2 YNFKEQ. The CDR3 sequence: CASSQGTSGGSQETQYF. CDR3 nucleotides: TGTGCCAGCAGCCAGGGGACTAGCGGGGGGTCCCAAGAGACCCAGTACTTC.

This chain connects TRBV11-2 to TRBJ1-6; a possible D gene is TRBD1 (6 bases). Germline CDR1 and CDR2: SGHAT and FQNNGV. The V end lost 2 bases, the J end lost 7 bases, and 12 bases lay between the germline ends. The CDR3 totals 15 residues. The CDR3 coding sequence is TGTGCCAGCAGCTTATATTCAGGGGCGAATTCACCCCTCCACTTT. It translates to CASSLYSGANSPLHF.

CDR3 bases: TGCAGTGCTGCCGGGCCCGTCACGCAGTATTTT. This sequence encodes CSAAGPVTQYF. V usage is TRBV20-1 and J usage is TRBJ2-3, with D hard to call. The CDR3 has 11 residues. V lost 5 bases, J lost 9 bases, and 12 bases lay in between. The germline CDR1 and CDR2 sequences are DFQATT and SNEGSKA (reference sequence).

The chain uses TRBV6-1 and TRBJ2-6; D unresolved. CDR1 MNHNS and CDR2 SASEGT come from the germline V gene. The CDR3 consists of 15 residues. V lost 2 bases and J 0 bases, leaving 5 bases between the germline ends. CDR3 coding DNA: TGTGCCAGCAGTGAAATATTCTCTGGGGCCAACGTCCTGACTTTC. Translating gives CASSEIFSGANVLTF.

V and J are TRBV28 and TRBJ1-2; D call uncertain. V dropped 8 bases and J dropped 5 bases, with 21 bases sitting between them. Germline CDR1 and CDR2: MDHEN and SYDVKM. The CDR3 is 15 amino acids. The CDR3 protein is CASCITPWSGYGYTF. Written as DNA, the CDR3 is TGTGCCAGCTGTATAACCCCCTGGTCTGGGTATGGCTACACCTTC.

This chain connects TRBV15 to TRBJ2-7; perhaps TRBD1 as D (6 bases). V lost 0 bases and J 3 bases, leaving 12 bases between the germline ends. The CDR3 runs 15 residues. Germline CDR1 reads LNHNV; CDR2 reads YYDKDF (reference sequence). This CDR3 reads CATSRDLKGGYEQYF. CDR3 DNA: TGTGCCACCAGCAGAGATCTAAAAGGGGGCTACGAGCAGTACTTC.

The gene calls are TRBV18 and TRBJ1-2; maybe TRBD1 (6 bases). CDR3 length equals 15 residues. Germline V gene lookup returns CDR1 KGHSH and CDR2 LQKENI. Trimming removed 5 bases at V and 0 bases at J, with 13 bases between. The CDR3 spells CASSSRDNANYGYTF. CDR3 nucleotides: TGTGCCAGCTCATCCCGGGACAACGCTAACTATGGCTACACCTTC.

This clone was seen more than once but under ten times. J is TRBJ2-2 and V is TRBV7-9; D uncertain. This CDR3 region has 14 residues. V was clipped by 10 bases and J by 0 bases, with 12 bases between them. The V gene's germline CDR1 is SEHNR and CDR2 FQNEAQ (reference sequence). CDR3 in amino acids: CAKGTLANTGELFF. The CDR3 region has the DNA TGTGCCAAAGGCACGCTAGCGAACACCGGGGAGCTGTTTTTT.

Only one count was recorded for this clone. In DNA form, the CDR3 reads TGTGCCAGCATGGGACAGGGCTCCTATAATTCACCCCTCCACTTT. It yields the protein CASMGQGSYNSPLHF. This chain uses TRBV6-5 with TRBJ1-6, with 9 bases that match TRBD1. This CDR3 contains 15 residues. CDR1 and CDR2 from the germline V gene are MNHEY and SVGAGI. The ends lost 7 bases at V and 0 bases at J; junction bases unmatched: 1.

This clone was counted once. The chain is built from TRBV19 and TRBJ1-1; D gene ambiguous. V lost 3 bases to trimming and J lost 11 bases, with 13 bases between them. Germline CDR1 LNHDA, CDR2 SQIVND (reference sequence). CDR3 size: 12 residues. CDR3 DNA sequence: TGTGCCAGTAGTATTTCCGGTCCCGAGGCTTTCTTT. Amino acid sequence: CASSISGPEAFF.

This chain uses TRBV30 with TRBJ2-1; 9 bases are shared with TRBD2. J was trimmed by 4 bases and V by 4 bases; bases with no gene match: 5. This CDR3 has 14 amino acids. The germline gives CDR1 GTSNPN, CDR2 SVGIG (reference sequence). The CDR3 nucleotides are TGTGCCTGGACCCTAGCGGGACCTTACAATGAGCAGTTCTTC. This codes for CAWTLAGPYNEQFF.

The rearrangement uses TRBV19 and TRBJ1-5; possibly TRBD1 for D (6 bases). Trimming pared 3 bases from V and 4 bases from J, leaving 13 bases between. Per the germline V gene, CDR1 is LNHDA and CDR2 is SQIVND (reference sequence). The CDR3 sequence is 15 residues long. This CDR3 is CASSILGHRNQPQHF. CDR3 DNA: TGTGCCAGTAGTATTTTGGGACACCGAAATCAGCCCCAGCATTTT.

The chain is built from TRBV29-1 and TRBJ1-4; D is undetermined. V lost 6 bases and J lost 1, with 9 bases in between. The CDR3 sequence is 13 residues long. The germline CDR1 and CDR2 sequences are SQVTM and ANQGSEA. CDR3 sequence (DNA): TGCAGCGTCCATTTGCAAACTAATGAAAAACTGTTTTTT. Translating gives CSVHLQTNEKLFF.

V and J are TRBV24-1 and TRBJ2-1; 13 positions agree with TRBD2. The ends lost 4 bases at V and 8 bases at J; junction bases unmatched: 10. CDR1 is KGHDR, CDR2 SFDVKD, per germline. The CDR3 totals 17 residues. The chain's CDR3 is CATSESSGTSGADEQFF. The CDR3 nucleotides read TGTGCCACCAGTGAATCCTCCGGGACTAGCGGGGCCGATGAGCAGTTCTTC.

The chain employs TRBV6-5 and TRBJ1-6; no firm D call. This CDR3 spans 13 amino acids. V lost 0 bases and J 7 bases, leaving 4 bases between the germline ends. Per germline, CDR1 MNHEY and CDR2 SVGAGI. The CDR3 coding sequence is TGTGCCAGCAGTTACTCCGAGAATTCACCCCTCCACTTT. As protein: CASSYSENSPLHF.

This rearrangement joins TRBV2 to TRBJ1-1; perhaps TRBD1 as D (5 bases). V was pared by 2 bases and J by 5 bases, with 15 bases between. The germline V gene has CDR1 SNHLY and CDR2 FYNNEI. This CDR3 region has 15 residues. The CDR3 nucleotides are TGTGCCAGCAGTGAATTAGACGGGGGATGGACTGAAGCTTTCTTT. Protein sequence: CASSELDGGWTEAFF.

This clone has only one observation. The genes are TRBV10-2 and TRBJ1-2; no reliable D call. CDR3 length: 13 amino acids. V gave up 6 bases and J gave up 2 bases, with 10 bases separating them. The germline CDR1 and CDR2 sequences are WSHSY and SAAADI. The CDR3 nucleotides are TGCGCCAGCAGCTTAGACGGGAACTATGGCTACACCTTC. Amino acids: CASSLDGNYGYTF.

The V gene is TRBV7-6, the J gene TRBJ2-2; D gene unclear. From germline, CDR1 is SGHVS and CDR2 FNYEAQ. Trimming cost V 5 bases and J 4 bases, with 14 bases left between them. The CDR3 contains 15 residues. The CDR3 DNA sequence: TGTGCCAGCAGCCCCACTTGGACCGCCACCGGGGAGCTGTTTTTT. It translates to CASSPTWTATGELFF.

The chain employs TRBV18 and TRBJ2-3, with unresolved D. Germline values: CDR1 KGHSH, CDR2 LQKENI. V lost 5 bases to trimming and J lost 0 bases, with 18 bases between them. The CDR3 is made up of 17 amino acids. In DNA, the CDR3 is TGTGCCAGCTCAGGGCCCCTTCGGGCCCTGAGCACAGATACGCAGTATTTT. It codes for CASSGPLRALSTDTQYF. Full variable domain (rest looked up from reference TRBV18 and TRBJ2-3): NAGVMQNPRHLVRRRGQEARLRCSPMKGHSHVYWYRQLPEEGLKFMVYLQKENIIDESGMPKERFSAEFPKEGPSILRIQQVVRGDSAAYFCASSGPLRALSTDTQYFGPGTRLTVL.

The chain combines TRBV6-4 with TRBJ2-6; D is unclear. Per the germline V gene, CDR1 is MRHNA and CDR2 is SNTAGT. The V end was cut by 3 bases, the J end by 1 base, with 4 bases between. The CDR3 is 14 residues long. CDR3 residues: CASSEGSGANVLTF. In DNA form, the CDR3 reads TGTGCCAGCAGTGAGGGGTCTGGGGCCAACGTCCTGACTTTC.

The chain employs TRBV18 and TRBJ1-5; D might be TRBD1 (5 bases). Germline values: CDR1 KGHSH, CDR2 LQKENI. The V end was cut by 1 base, the J end by 3 bases, with 10 bases between. The CDR3 length is 15 residues. In DNA form, the CDR3 reads TGTGCCAGCTCACCACGCAGGGAAGTCAATCAGCCCCAGCATTTT. Its protein is CASSPRREVNQPQHF.

The genes are TRBV30 and TRBJ2-5; the D is unclear. V dropped 4 bases and J dropped 3 bases, with 6 bases sitting between them. Germline values: CDR1 GTSNPN, CDR2 SVGIG (reference sequence). CDR3 length: 11 amino acids. The CDR3 sequence: CAWNLEETQYF. The CDR3 bases are TGTGCCTGGAATTTAGAAGAGACCCAGTACTTC.

This chain joins TRBV5-1 and TRBJ1-1; 9 bases align to TRBD1. Trimming at V came to 2 bases and at J to 3 bases, leaving 11 bases not matched to a gene. The germline CDR1 and CDR2 sequences are SGHRS and YFSETQ. The length of the CDR3 is 17 residues. DNA for the CDR3: TGCGCCAGCAGCTTCTCGTGGGACGGGACAGGGTACACTGAAGCTTTCTTT. It is translated as CASSFSWDGTGYTEAFF.